This T cell receptor (beta chain) derives from a study of T cell changes during pregnancy in multiple sclerosis (dated by TCRdb to between 2018 and 2021). In terms of the full investigation: The study examined how the T cell repertoire changed over the course of pregnancy in women with multiple sclerosis.

As regards this clone: Its cognate antigen has yet to be identified. No much larger clonotype is one base removed from it; base qualities were not supplied. This CDR3 is also generated by other DNA sequences in the sample.

The library was generated by the immunoSEQ multiplex PCR assay. TCRdb took this table from immuneACCESS and kept in-frame rearrangements with V and J called. Such tables lack part of the clones; where checked against another copy, unresolved V genes explain under half of the gap, and the rest is unexplained. The sample contains around 50,000 clones, over 75% of them found a single time. Approximately 8.3% of the sample is in the top ten clones. Measured from the cysteine to the phenylalanine, the CDR3 is 11 residues long. CDR3 DNA is the only sequence kept; it has 33 bases, read in frame from the first base. V lost 4 bases and J lost 2 bases; the stretch between them is 3 bases long. CDR1 and CDR2 are drawn from the germline V gene (reference sequence): SEHNR, FQNEAQ.

This TCR was recovered from a female donor with multiple sclerosis, enrolled in a pregnancy study. In this chain, TRBV7-9 is recombined with TRBJ2-7, with the D gene not clear enough to name. Sample: CD8+ T cells from peripheral blood mononuclear cells, taken in the second trimester of pregnancy. For the CDR3, the sequence is CASSSTYEQYF. The DNA sequence is as follows: TGTGCCAGCAGCTCTACCTACGAGCAGTACTTC.